This T cell receptor beta chain was sequenced in a study of human T cells and chemical hapten exposure. Study information: Across its approximately 25 weeks, the study gave patients weekly diphenylcyclopropenone doses to the scalp. Study-wide findings and caveats: Positive correlation was observed between PT1 expanded TCR counts and patch test score.

This clonotype was picked up many times. Its antigen is currently unknown. Time point: patch test 2, 6 weeks after DPC sensitization. Treatment noted: therapeutic diphenylcyclopropenone sensitization with weekly scalp DPC. One entry per CDR3 protein, called by TCRdb with MiXCR from the RACE reads. The sample shows about 69,000 distinct CDR3 sequences, 10% of them seen only once. With 5 bases clipped from V and 6 bases from J, the junction kept 7 bases outside the gene matches. The germline gives CDR1 SQVTM, CDR2 ANQGSEA. CDR3 length: 13 amino acids. Sequencing was performed on whole blood, taken in connection with sensitization to the hapten diphenylcyclopropenone (DPC). The chain employs TRBV29-1 and TRBJ2-1; 7 bases align to TRBD2. The receptor was isolated from a woman between 45 and 65 years old with alopecia areata. Some clones in this sample may be carry-over from other donors' samples. This CDR3 reads CSVISGKGNEQFF. In DNA, the CDR3 is TGCAGCGTTATCAGCGGGAAAGGCAATGAGCAGTTCTTC.